This entry lists 26 T cell receptor beta chains sequenced from one sample in a study of a mutant IDH1 vaccine in newly diagnosed glioma. The method was immunoSEQ multiplex PCR; TCRdb's version includes in-frame clones alone and lacks a portion of them. The data contain some 40,000 clones, over 70% of them singletons. Stated time point: week 47, end of study. It was 300 ug of mutant IDH1 20-mer peptide that made up each vaccine dose, given with topical imiquimod. These receptors lack a known antigen. The sequenced sample was PBMCs, obtained from a glioma patient whose treatment included an IDH1 peptide vaccine. The receptor source for this set is a man aged 40-50 years with glioma.

In DNA form, the CDR3 reads TGTGCCAGCAGCTTTCCTGGGAAGAACACTGAAGCTTTCTTT. The encoded protein is CASSFPGKNTEAFF. The rearrangement joins TRBV7-9 to TRBJ1-1; unclear D gene. The length of the CDR3 is 14 residues. Trimming stripped 3 bases from V and 1 base from J, with 9 bases between. Germline V gives CDR1 SEHNR, CDR2 FQNEAQ (reference sequence).

J is TRBJ1-1 and V is TRBV11-2, with D tentatively TRBD1 (5 bases). The CDR3 is 12 residues long. The germline V gene encodes CDR1 SGHAT and CDR2 FQNNGV. Trimming shortened V by 4 bases and J by 6 bases, and 9 bases separated the two germline ends. The CDR3 sequence: CASSSDTSEAFF. The CDR3 coding sequence is TGTGCCAGCAGCTCGGACACTTCTGAAGCTTTCTTT.

The chain has TRBV5-1 and TRBJ2-6; 12 bases are shared with TRBD1. V gave up 4 bases and J gave up 3 bases; unmatched junction bases: 8. Germline lookup yields CDR1 SGHRS and CDR2 YFSETQ. The CDR3 is 18 amino acids. In nucleotides, the CDR3 is TGCGCCAGCAGCCTCCTGGGACAGGGGGCGCGTGGGGCCAACGTCCTGACTTTC. It codes for CASSLLGQGARGANVLTF. Filled out from reference TRBV5-1 and TRBJ2-6, the complete variable domain reads KAGVTQTPRYLIKTRGQQVTLSCSPISGHRSVSWYQQTPGQGLQFLFEYFSETQRNKGNFPGRFSGRQFSNSRSEMNVSTLELGDSALYLCASSLLGQGARGANVLTFGAGSRLTVL.

As regards this clone: The sample holds other DNA sequences that translate to the same CDR3. The gene calls are TRBV5-1 and TRBJ2-3, with TRBD2 matching 13 bases. The CDR3 has 16 residues. Losses at the gene ends were 0 bases for V and 7 bases for J; bases not matched to a gene: 5. The germline gives CDR1 SGHRS, CDR2 YFSETQ. The CDR3 loop is CASSLVGTSGDNTQYF. The CDR3 region has the DNA TGCGCCAGCAGCTTGGTCGGGACTAGCGGGGACAATACGCAGTATTTT.

This chain uses TRBV11-2 with TRBJ2-3; the match to TRBD2 covers 7 bases. V dropped 6 bases and J dropped 2; count of bases not matched to a gene: 11. The CDR3 consists of 16 residues. Per germline, CDR1 SGHAT and CDR2 FQNNGV. In DNA, the CDR3 is TGTGCCAGCAGTTCCTATCAACTAGCGAACACAGATACGCAGTATTTT. Encoded protein: CASSSYQLANTDTQYF.

The chain couples TRBV29-1 to TRBJ2-5; D may be TRBD1 or TRBD2 (6 bases each). V dropped 8 bases and J dropped 2 bases, with 18 bases sitting between them. Germline V gene lookup returns CDR1 SQVTM and CDR2 ANQGSEA. The CDR3 runs 14 residues. As DNA, the CDR3 is TGCAGCCTGGGGGGACAAAGTGGGCAAGAGACCCAGTACTTC. This encodes CSLGGQSGQETQYF.

The V call is TRBV5-1, the J call TRBJ2-3, with 7 bases that match TRBD2. Germline V gives CDR1 SGHRS, CDR2 YFSETQ. CDR3 length: 15 amino acids. V lost 4 bases, J lost 0 bases, and 5 bases stayed unmatched. CDR3 amino acids: CASSPGAGSTDTQYF. The CDR3 DNA reads TGCGCCAGCAGCCCGGGAGCGGGAAGCACAGATACGCAGTATTTT. Combining the CDR3 with reference TRBV5-1 and TRBJ2-3 gives the whole variable domain KAGVTQTPRYLIKTRGQQVTLSCSPISGHRSVSWYQQTPGQGLQFLFEYFSETQRNKGNFPGRFSGRQFSNSRSEMNVSTLELGDSALYLCASSPGAGSTDTQYFGPGTRLTVL.

The gene calls are TRBV27 and TRBJ2-2; TRBD1 matches 8 bases. In germline, CDR1 is MNHEY, CDR2 SMNVEV (reference sequence). This CDR3 has 15 residues. The ends lost 6 bases at V and 6 bases at J; junction bases unmatched: 9. CDR3 sequence: CASRARQGSAGELFF. The CDR3 nucleotides are TGTGCCAGCAGAGCTCGACAGGGGAGTGCCGGGGAGCTGTTTTTT.

The DNA of the CDR3 is TGTGCCAGTAGTTCGGACAGGGAGCAGCCCCAGCATTTT. This translates into CASSSDREQPQHF. The chain joins TRBV19 to TRBJ1-5; TRBD1 matches 8 bases. The germline gives CDR1 LNHDA, CDR2 SQIVND (reference sequence). V trimming: 5 bases; J trimming: 7 bases; junction bases outside the gene matches: 4. The CDR3 consists of 13 residues. Using reference TRBV19 and TRBJ1-5 for the parts outside the CDR3, the full variable domain is DGGITQSPKYLFRKEGQNVTLSCEQNLNHDAMYWYRQDPGQGLRLIYYSQIVNDFQKGDIAEGYSVSREKKESFPLTVTSAQKNPTAFYLCASSSDREQPQHFGDGTRLSIL.

This chain uses TRBV19 with TRBJ1-5; D is undetermined. This CDR3 spans 14 amino acids. V lost 2 bases, J lost 4 bases, and 9 bases lay in between. Germline CDR1 is LNHDA and CDR2 is SQIVND (reference sequence). CDR3 bases: TGTGCCAGTAGTATAAACGCAGCTAATCAGCCCCAGCATTTT. This gives the protein CASSINAANQPQHF. Drawing the rest from reference TRBV19 and TRBJ1-5, the complete variable domain is DGGITQSPKYLFRKEGQNVTLSCEQNLNHDAMYWYRQDPGQGLRLIYYSQIVNDFQKGDIAEGYSVSREKKESFPLTVTSAQKNPTAFYLCASSINAANQPQHFGDGTRLSIL.

V gene TRBV29-1 combines with J gene TRBJ2-7, with D perhaps matching TRBD1 (5 bases). The germline gives CDR1 SQVTM, CDR2 ANQGSEA. V lost 2 bases and J lost 5, with 19 bases in between. The CDR3 is 15 amino acids. The CDR3 DNA sequence: TGCAGCGTTGAACGTGGGGCCCCGAGAGGAAACGAGCAGTACTTC. Its protein is CSVERGAPRGNEQYF.

V and J are TRBV6-5 and TRBJ2-1; 11 positions match TRBD2. The CDR3 sequence is 16 residues long. J was trimmed by 10 bases and V by 2 bases; bases with no gene match: 10. CDR1 and CDR2 from the germline V gene are MNHEY and SVGAGI. CDR3 residues: CASSYAASGRRLEQFF. CDR3 nucleotides: TGTGCCAGCAGTTACGCTGCTAGCGGGAGGCGGTTAGAGCAGTTCTTC.

The V gene is TRBV5-1, the J gene TRBJ2-3; D is unresolved. Germline-derived CDR1 and CDR2 are SGHRS and YFSETQ. This CDR3 has 16 residues. V lost 0 bases and J lost 1, with 12 bases in between. CDR3 DNA: TGCGCCAGCAGCTTGGCACCCCCACCTGGCACAGATACGCAGTATTTT. It yields the protein CASSLAPPPGTDTQYF.

This clone was detected once. The CDR3 region is CASSLTTSGPYEQYV. As DNA, the CDR3 is TGTGCCAGCAGCTTAACGACTAGCGGCCCCTACGAGCAGTACGTC. The chain has TRBV7-8 and TRBJ2-7; TRBD2 agrees at 9 bases. V gave up 2 bases and J gave up 2 bases; unmatched junction bases: 4. The CDR3 is 15 residues long. Germline V lookup: CDR1 SGHVS, CDR2 FQNEAQ.

This clone came up a few times. The chain links TRBV5-6 to TRBJ2-7; the match to TRBD2 covers 9 bases. The V gene's germline CDR1 is SGHDT and CDR2 YYEEEE. The CDR3 totals 14 residues. J was trimmed by 4 bases and V by 4 bases; bases with no gene match: 6. In DNA form, the CDR3 reads TGTGCCAGCAGCCCCGGGACTAGCTGGTACGAGCAGTACTTC. It encodes CASSPGTSWYEQYF.

This clone was counted once. The chain joins TRBV4-1 to TRBJ2-1; D is possibly TRBD1 or TRBD2 (5 bases each). The CDR3 has 15 amino acids. Trimming stripped 0 bases from V and 5 bases from J, with 11 bases between. Germline loops: CDR1 MGHRA, CDR2 YSYEKL. CDR3 amino acids: CASSQEMGVHNEQFF. DNA of the CDR3: TGCGCCAGCAGCCAAGAAATGGGGGTACACAATGAGCAGTTCTTC.

The chain links TRBV4-1 to TRBJ2-2; 7 positions agree with TRBD2. The CDR3 length is 16 residues. Trimming at V came to 1 base and at J to 6 bases, leaving 8 bases not matched to a gene. The germline V gene has CDR1 MGHRA and CDR2 YSYEKL. CDR3 DNA sequence: TGCGCCAGCAGCCAAGCCCCTTCGGCGGGAGCCGGGGAGCTGTTTTTT. Residues: CASSQAPSAGAGELFF.

The chain is built from TRBV7-2 and TRBJ2-3; 7 bases line up with TRBD2. After removal of 2 bases from V and 8 bases from J, the junction contained 4 bases not matched to a gene. The CDR3 consists of 13 residues. Germline CDR1 SGHTA, CDR2 FQGNSA. The CDR3 DNA reads as TGTGCCAGCAGCTTACGGGGGGAGGGTACGCAGTATTTT. Its protein product is CASSLRGEGTQYF.

The rearrangement joins TRBV10-1 to TRBJ1-1; 7 nucleotides line up with TRBD1. The CDR3 covers 13 residues. J was trimmed by 6 bases and V by 6 bases; bases with no gene match: 7. CDR1 and CDR2 from the germline V gene are WNHNN and SYGVQD (reference sequence). The CDR3 sequence: CASSRDRDAEAFF. CDR3 coding DNA: TGCGCCAGCAGCCGGGACAGAGACGCTGAAGCTTTCTTT.

The rearrangement joins TRBV6-6 to TRBJ1-1; the D gene is possibly TRBD1 (5 bases). From germline, CDR1 is MNHNY and CDR2 SVGAGI (reference sequence). V was clipped by 2 bases and J by 5 bases, with 12 bases between them. The CDR3 sequence is 14 residues long. The CDR3 DNA follows: TGTGCCAGCAGTTACATGGGGGGAACAACTGAAGCTTTCTTT. Encoded protein: CASSYMGGTTEAFF.

The gene calls are TRBV5-6 and TRBJ2-7; possibly TRBD2 for D (6 bases). Germline V gene data show CDR1 as SGHDT and CDR2 as YYEEEE. This CDR3 has 13 residues. V was cut by 4 bases and J by 5 bases, with 13 bases left in between. The CDR3 DNA is TGTGCCAGCAGCGAAAGCGGGTCCCACGAGCAGTACTTC. It is translated as CASSESGSHEQYF.

This clone was picked up a small number of times. The rearrangement uses TRBV30 and TRBJ2-6; D not certain. The CDR3 is 13 residues long. The germline gives CDR1 GTSNPN, CDR2 SVGIG (reference sequence). V was trimmed by 5 bases and J by 4 bases, leaving 9 bases between them. DNA for the CDR3: TGTGCCTGGTCCACCCTCGGGGCCAACGTCCTGACTTTC. Translating it yields CAWSTLGANVLTF.

A note on this clone: One junction end does not reproduce the germline sequence, and a read error may be involved. The chain employs TRBV11-2 and TRBJ1-1; the D gene is possibly TRBD1 (6 bases). The germline V gene encodes CDR1 SGHAT and CDR2 FQNNGV. The CDR3 is 16 amino acids. CDR3 in amino acids: CASSLDLLGGNAEAFF. The CDR3 DNA reads as TGTGCCAGCAGCTTAGATCTCCTAGGGGGGAACGCTGAAGCTTTCTTT. Full variable domain (rest looked up from reference TRBV11-2 and TRBJ1-1): EAGVAQSPRYKIIEKRQSVAFWCNPISGHATLYWYQQILGQGPKLLIQFQNNGVVDDSQLPKDRFSAERLKGVDSTLKIQPAKLEDSAVYLCASSLDLLGGNAEAFFGQGTRLTVV.

The J gene is TRBJ1-2, the V gene TRBV10-3, with 10 bases that match TRBD1. This CDR3 is 15 amino acids long. Per the germline V gene, CDR1 is ENHRY and CDR2 is SYGVKD. The V gene end was trimmed by 3 bases and the J gene end by 2 bases; junction bases not matched to a gene: 3. The CDR3: CAISDGQGGNYGYTF. CDR3 coding DNA: TGTGCCATCAGTGATGGACAGGGGGGAAACTATGGCTACACCTTC.

V usage is TRBV6-4 and J usage is TRBJ2-2, with D tentatively TRBD1 or TRBD2 (5 bases each). The CDR3 loop spans 15 amino acids. The germline V gene has CDR1 MRHNA and CDR2 SNTAGT. Trimming cost V 6 bases and J 4 bases, with 15 bases left between them. The CDR3 DNA follows: TGTGCCAGCAGCGAGGGGAGAGGTCTCACCGGGGAGCTGTTTTTT. This sequence encodes CASSEGRGLTGELFF.

The CDR3 loop reads CASSLERSRYGYTF. The CDR3 region has the DNA TGTGCCAGCAGCTTAGAGCGCAGCCGGTATGGCTACACCTTC. The rearrangement uses TRBV7-2 and TRBJ1-2; D is ambiguous. There are 14 residues in the CDR3. Germline V lookup: CDR1 SGHTA, CDR2 FQGNSA. Trimming cost V 1 base and J 5 bases, with 11 bases left between them.